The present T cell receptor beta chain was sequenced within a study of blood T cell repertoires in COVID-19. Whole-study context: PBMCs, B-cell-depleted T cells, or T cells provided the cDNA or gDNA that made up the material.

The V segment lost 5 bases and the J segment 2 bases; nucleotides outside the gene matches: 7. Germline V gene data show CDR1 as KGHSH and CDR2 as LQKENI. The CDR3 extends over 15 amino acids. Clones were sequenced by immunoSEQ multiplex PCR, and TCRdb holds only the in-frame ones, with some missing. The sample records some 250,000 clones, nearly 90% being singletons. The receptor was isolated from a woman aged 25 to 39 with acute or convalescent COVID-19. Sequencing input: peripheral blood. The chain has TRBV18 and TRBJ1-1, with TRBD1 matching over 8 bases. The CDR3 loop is CASSTDPGGNTEAFF. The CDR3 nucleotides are TGTGCCAGCTCAACGGACCCAGGGGGCAACACTGAAGCTTTCTTT.